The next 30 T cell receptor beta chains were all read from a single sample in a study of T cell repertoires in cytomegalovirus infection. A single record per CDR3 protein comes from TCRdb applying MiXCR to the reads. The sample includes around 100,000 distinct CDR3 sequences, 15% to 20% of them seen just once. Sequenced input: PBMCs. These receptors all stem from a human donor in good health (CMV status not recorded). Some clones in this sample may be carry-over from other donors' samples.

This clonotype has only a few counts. The CDR3 DNA reads as TGTGCCATCGGGAGGGGGAACACTGAAGCTTTCTTT. Encoded protein: CAIGRGNTEAFF. This rearrangement joins TRBV28 to TRBJ1-1; tentative D call: TRBD1 (5 bases). V was pared by 10 bases and J by 1 base, with 10 bases between. Germline V gives CDR1 MDHEN, CDR2 SYDVKM. The CDR3 loop spans 12 amino acids.

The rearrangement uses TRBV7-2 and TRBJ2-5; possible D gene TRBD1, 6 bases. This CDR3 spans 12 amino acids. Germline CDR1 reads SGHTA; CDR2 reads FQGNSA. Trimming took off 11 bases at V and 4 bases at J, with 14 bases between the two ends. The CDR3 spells CAVPTGLETQYF. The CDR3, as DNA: TGTGCCGTTCCCACAGGGTTAGAGACCCAGTACTTC.

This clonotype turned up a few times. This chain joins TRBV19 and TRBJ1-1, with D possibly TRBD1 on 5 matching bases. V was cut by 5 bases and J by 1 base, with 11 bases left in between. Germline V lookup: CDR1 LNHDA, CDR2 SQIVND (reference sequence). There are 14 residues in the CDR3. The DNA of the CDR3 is TGTGCCAGTAGTGTTACAGGACCGAACACTGAAGCTTTCTTT. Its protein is CASSVTGPNTEAFF.

This CDR3 reads CASSTMRDSEAFF. The CDR3 DNA reads TGTGCCAGCAGCACCATGCGGGACAGTGAAGCTTTCTTT. The chain links TRBV7-3 to TRBJ1-1; 7 positions match TRBD1. V was clipped by 5 bases and J by 7 bases; unmatched bases: 7. CDR1 is SGHTA, CDR2 FQGTGA, per germline. The CDR3 loop spans 13 amino acids.

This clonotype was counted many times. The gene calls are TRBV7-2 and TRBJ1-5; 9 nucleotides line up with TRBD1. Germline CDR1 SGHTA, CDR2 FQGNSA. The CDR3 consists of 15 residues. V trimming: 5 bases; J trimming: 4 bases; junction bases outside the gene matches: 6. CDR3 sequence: CASSPQGAPNQPQHF. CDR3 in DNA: TGTGCCAGCAGCCCACAGGGGGCACCGAATCAGCCCCAGCATTTT.

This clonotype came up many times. The CDR3 sequence: CASKNSLNEKLFF. CDR3 nucleotides: TGTGCCAGCAAGAACAGCCTTAATGAAAAACTGTTTTTT. V usage is TRBV6-2 or TRBV6-3 and J usage is TRBJ1-4; D remains unclear. Trimming stripped 7 bases from V and 4 bases from J, with 10 bases between. There are 13 residues in the CDR3. Germline values: CDR1 MNHEY, CDR2 SVGEGT.

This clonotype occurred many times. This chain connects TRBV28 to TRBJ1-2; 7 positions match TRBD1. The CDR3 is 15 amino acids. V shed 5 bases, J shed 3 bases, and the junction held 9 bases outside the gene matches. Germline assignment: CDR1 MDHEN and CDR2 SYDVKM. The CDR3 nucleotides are TGTGCCAGCAGTCAACCACAGGGGCGGCACTATGGCTACACCTTC. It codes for CASSQPQGRHYGYTF.

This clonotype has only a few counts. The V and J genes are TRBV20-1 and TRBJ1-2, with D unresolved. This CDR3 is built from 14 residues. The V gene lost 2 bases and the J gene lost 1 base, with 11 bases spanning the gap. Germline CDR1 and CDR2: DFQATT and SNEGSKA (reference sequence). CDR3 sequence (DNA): TGCAGTGCTAGACGGCTGAGTTTTAACTATGGCTACACCTTC. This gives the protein CSARRLSFNYGYTF.

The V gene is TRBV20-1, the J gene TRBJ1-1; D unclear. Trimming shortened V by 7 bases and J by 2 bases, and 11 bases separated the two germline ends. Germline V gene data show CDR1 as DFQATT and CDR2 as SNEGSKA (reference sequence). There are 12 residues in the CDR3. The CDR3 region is CSVSFYNTEAFF. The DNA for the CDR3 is TGCAGTGTTAGTTTTTACAACACTGAAGCTTTCTTT.

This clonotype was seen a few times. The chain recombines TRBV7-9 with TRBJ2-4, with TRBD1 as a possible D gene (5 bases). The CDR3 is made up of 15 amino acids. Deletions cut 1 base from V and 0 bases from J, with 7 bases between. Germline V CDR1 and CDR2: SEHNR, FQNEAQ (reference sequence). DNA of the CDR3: TGTGCCAGCAGCTTAGAGGGGCTAGCCAAAAACATTCAGTACTTC. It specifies CASSLEGLAKNIQYF.

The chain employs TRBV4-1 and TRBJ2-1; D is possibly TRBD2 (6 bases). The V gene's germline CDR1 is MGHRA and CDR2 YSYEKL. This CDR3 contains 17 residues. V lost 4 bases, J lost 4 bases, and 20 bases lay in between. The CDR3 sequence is CASSPRADGGGYNEQFF. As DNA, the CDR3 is TGCGCCAGCAGCCCGAGGGCTGACGGGGGTGGGTACAATGAGCAGTTCTTC.

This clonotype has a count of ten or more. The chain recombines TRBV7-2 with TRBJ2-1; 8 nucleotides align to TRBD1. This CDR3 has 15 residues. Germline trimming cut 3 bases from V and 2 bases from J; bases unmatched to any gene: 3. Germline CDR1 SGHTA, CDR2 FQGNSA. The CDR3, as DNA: TGTGCCAGCAGCTTTCGGGGACAGGCCTACAATGAGCAGTTCTTC. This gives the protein CASSFRGQAYNEQFF.

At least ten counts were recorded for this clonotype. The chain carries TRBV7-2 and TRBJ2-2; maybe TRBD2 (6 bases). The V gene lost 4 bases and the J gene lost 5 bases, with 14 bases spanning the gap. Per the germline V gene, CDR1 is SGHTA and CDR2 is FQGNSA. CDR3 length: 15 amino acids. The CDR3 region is CASSSFRELTGELFF. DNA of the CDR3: TGTGCCAGCAGCTCCTTCCGGGAGCTTACCGGGGAGCTGTTTTTT.

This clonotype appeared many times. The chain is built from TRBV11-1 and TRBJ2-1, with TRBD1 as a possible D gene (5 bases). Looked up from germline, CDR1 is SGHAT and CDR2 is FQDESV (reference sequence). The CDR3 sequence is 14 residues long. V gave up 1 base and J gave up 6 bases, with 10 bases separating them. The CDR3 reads CASSLGRVFNEQFF. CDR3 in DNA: TGTGCCAGCAGCTTAGGCAGGGTTTTCAATGAGCAGTTCTTC.

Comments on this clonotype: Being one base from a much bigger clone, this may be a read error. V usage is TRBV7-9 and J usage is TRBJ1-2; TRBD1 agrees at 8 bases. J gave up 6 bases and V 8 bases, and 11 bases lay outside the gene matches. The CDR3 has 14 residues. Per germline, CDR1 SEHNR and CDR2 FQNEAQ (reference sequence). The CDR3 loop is CASCSDYRGDGYTF. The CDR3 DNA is TGTGCCAGCTGCTCTGACTACAGGGGGGATGGCTACACCTTC.

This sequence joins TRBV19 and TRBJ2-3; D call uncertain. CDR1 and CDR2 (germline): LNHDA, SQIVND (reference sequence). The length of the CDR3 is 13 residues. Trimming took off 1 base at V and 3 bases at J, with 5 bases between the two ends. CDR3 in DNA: TGTGCCAGTAGTATAGTAGGGACAGATACGCAGTATTTT. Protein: CASSIVGTDTQYF.

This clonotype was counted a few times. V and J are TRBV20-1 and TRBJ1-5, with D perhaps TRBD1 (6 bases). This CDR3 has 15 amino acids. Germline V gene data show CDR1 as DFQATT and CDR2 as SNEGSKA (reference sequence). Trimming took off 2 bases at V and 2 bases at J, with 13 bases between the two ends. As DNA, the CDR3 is TGCAGTGCTAGATCAACAGGGTTGGGCAATCAGCCCCAGCATTTT. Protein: CSARSTGLGNQPQHF.

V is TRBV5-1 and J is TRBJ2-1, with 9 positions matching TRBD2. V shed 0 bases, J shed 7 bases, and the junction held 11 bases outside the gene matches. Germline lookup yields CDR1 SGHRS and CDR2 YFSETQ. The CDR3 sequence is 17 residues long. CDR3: CASSLAVRRGGPNEQFF. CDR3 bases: TGCGCCAGCAGCTTGGCAGTAAGGCGGGGGGGCCCGAATGAGCAGTTCTTC.

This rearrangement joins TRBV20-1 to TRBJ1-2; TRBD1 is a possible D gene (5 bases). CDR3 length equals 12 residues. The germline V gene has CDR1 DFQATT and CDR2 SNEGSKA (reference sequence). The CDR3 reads CRAERDRYGYTF. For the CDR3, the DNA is TGCAGGGCCGAACGGGACCGATATGGCTACACCTTC.

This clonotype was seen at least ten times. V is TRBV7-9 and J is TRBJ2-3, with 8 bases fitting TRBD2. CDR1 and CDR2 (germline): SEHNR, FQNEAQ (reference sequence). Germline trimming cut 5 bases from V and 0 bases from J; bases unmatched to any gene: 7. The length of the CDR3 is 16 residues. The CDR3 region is CASSLSTSASTDTQYF. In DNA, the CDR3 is TGTGCCAGCAGCCTCTCGACTAGCGCGAGCACAGATACGCAGTATTTT.

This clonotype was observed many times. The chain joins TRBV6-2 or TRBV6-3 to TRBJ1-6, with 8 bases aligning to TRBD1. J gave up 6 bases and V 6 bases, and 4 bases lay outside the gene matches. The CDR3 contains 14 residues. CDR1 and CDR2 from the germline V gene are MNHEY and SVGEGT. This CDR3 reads CASRKTGVNSPLHF. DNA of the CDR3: TGTGCCAGCAGGAAGACAGGGGTTAATTCACCCCTCCACTTT.

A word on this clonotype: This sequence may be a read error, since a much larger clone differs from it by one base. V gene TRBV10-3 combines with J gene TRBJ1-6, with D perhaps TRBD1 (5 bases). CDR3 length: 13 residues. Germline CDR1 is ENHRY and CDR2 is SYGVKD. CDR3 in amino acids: CAITGAYNSPHHF. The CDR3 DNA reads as TGTGCCATCACCGGGGCCTATAATTCACCCCACCACTTT.

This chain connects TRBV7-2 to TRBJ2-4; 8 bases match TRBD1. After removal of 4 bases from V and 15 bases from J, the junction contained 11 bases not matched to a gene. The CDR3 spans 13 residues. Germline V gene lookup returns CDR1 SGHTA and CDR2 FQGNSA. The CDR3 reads CASSSVQGAPPYF. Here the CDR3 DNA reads TGTGCCAGCAGCTCTGTGCAGGGGGCTCCCCCGTACTTC. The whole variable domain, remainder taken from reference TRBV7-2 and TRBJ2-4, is GAGVSQSPSNKVTEKGKDVELRCDPISGHTALYWYRQSLGQGLEFLIYFQGNSAPDKSGLPSDRFSAERTGGSVSTLTIQRTQQEDSAVYLCASSSVQGAPPYFGAGTRLSVL.

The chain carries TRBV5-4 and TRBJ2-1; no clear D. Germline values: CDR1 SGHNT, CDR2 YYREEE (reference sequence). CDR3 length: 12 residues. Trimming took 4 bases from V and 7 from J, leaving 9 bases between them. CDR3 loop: CASSLGPNEQFF. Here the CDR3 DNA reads TGTGCCAGCAGCCTGGGCCCTAATGAGCAGTTCTTC.

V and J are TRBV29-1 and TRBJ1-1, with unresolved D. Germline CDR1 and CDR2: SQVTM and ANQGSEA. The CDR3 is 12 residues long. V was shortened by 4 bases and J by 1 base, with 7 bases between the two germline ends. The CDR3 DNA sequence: TGCAGCGTTGCTCATCGGAACACTGAAGCTTTCTTT. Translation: CSVAHRNTEAFF.

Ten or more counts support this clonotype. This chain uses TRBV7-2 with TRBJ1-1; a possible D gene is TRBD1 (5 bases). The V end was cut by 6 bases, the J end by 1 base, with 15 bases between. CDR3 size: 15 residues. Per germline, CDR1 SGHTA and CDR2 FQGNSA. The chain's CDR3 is CASRPLRAQNTEAFF. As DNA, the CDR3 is TGTGCCAGCAGACCCCTCAGGGCCCAGAACACTGAAGCTTTCTTT.

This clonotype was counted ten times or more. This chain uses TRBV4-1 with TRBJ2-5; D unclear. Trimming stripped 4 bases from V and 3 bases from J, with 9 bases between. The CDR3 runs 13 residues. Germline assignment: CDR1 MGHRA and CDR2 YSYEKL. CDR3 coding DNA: TGCGCCAGCAGCCGACTCGCCAAAGAGACCCAGTACTTC. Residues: CASSRLAKETQYF.

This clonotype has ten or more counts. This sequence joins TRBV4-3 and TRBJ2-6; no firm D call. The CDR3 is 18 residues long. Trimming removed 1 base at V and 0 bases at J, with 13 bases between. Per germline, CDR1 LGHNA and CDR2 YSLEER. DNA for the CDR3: TGCGCCAGCAGCCAAGCCGGTCGAAGGCCCTCTGGGGCCAACGTCCTGACTTTC. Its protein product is CASSQAGRRPSGANVLTF.

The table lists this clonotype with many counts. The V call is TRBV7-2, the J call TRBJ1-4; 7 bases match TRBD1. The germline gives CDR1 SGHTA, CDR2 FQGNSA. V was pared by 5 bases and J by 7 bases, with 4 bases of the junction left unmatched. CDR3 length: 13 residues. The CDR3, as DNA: TGTGCCAGCAGCCGGGGACAGAGTGAAAAACTGTTTTTT. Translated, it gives CASSRGQSEKLFF.

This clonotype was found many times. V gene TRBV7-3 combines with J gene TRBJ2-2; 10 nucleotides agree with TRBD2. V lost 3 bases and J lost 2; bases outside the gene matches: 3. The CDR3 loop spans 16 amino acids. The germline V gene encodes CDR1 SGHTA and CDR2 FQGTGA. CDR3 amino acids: CASSLLAGGNTGELFF. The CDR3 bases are TGTGCCAGCAGCTTGTTAGCGGGGGGTAACACCGGGGAGCTGTTTTTT.